The 12 T cell receptor beta chains below all came from one sample that was sequenced in a study of blood T cell repertoires in COVID-19. TCRdb keeps only in-frame clones here, not all; method: immunoSEQ multiplex PCR. Found here are about 160,000 clones, approximately 81% of them singletons; the top ten hold 12% to 15%. Sequencing was carried out using peripheral blood. These receptors all stem from a man aged 18 to 29 with active or convalescent COVID-19.

The chain joins TRBV4-1 to TRBJ2-7; 9 bases are shared with TRBD2. The germline V gene has CDR1 MGHRA and CDR2 YSYEKL. V dropped 4 bases and J dropped 1; count of bases not matched to a gene: 14. The CDR3 loop spans 18 amino acids. CDR3 nucleotide sequence: TGCGCCAGCAGCCCCAGGGAGAGGGTAGCGGGAGATTCCTACGAGCAGTACTTC. Protein sequence: CASSPRERVAGDSYEQYF.

The V gene is TRBV19, the J gene TRBJ1-5; TRBD1 is a possible D gene (6 bases). Germline CDR1 reads LNHDA; CDR2 reads SQIVND (reference sequence). Trimming took off 0 bases at V and 4 bases at J, with 10 bases between the two ends. CDR3 length: 15 amino acids. The CDR3 is CASSIDRTGNQPQHF. The CDR3 DNA reads TGTGCCAGTAGTATAGATCGTACAGGGAATCAGCCCCAGCATTTT.

J is TRBJ2-7 and V is TRBV7-9, with D perhaps TRBD2 (5 bases). Germline assignment: CDR1 SEHNR and CDR2 FQNEAQ (reference sequence). The CDR3 is 15 amino acids. V was pared by 2 bases and J by 5 bases, with 16 bases between. The CDR3, as DNA: TGTGCCAGCAGCTTAAGCCTAGCCCCGTCCCACGAGCAGTACTTC. Encoded protein: CASSLSLAPSHEQYF.

V and J are TRBV19 and TRBJ1-2; the D is unclear. Germline V gene lookup returns CDR1 LNHDA and CDR2 SQIVND (reference sequence). The CDR3 runs to 16 residues. The germline V and J ends were trimmed by 2 bases and 3 bases, with 16 bases remaining between them. CDR3 nucleotides: TGTGCCAGTAGTATAAAGGAGGGCCTGGTTGACTATGGCTACACCTTC. This encodes CASSIKEGLVDYGYTF. Full variable domain (rest looked up from reference TRBV19 and TRBJ1-2): DGGITQSPKYLFRKEGQNVTLSCEQNLNHDAMYWYRQDPGQGLRLIYYSQIVNDFQKGDIAEGYSVSREKKESFPLTVTSAQKNPTAFYLCASSIKEGLVDYGYTFGSGTRLTVV.

J is TRBJ2-7 and V is TRBV28; the match to TRBD1 covers 11 bases. This CDR3 comprises 15 residues. Trimming took 2 bases from V and 6 from J; bases not matched to a gene: 6. Germline CDR1 and CDR2: MDHEN and SYDVKM. Here the CDR3 reads CASSLAGTGGVEQYF. For the CDR3, the DNA is TGTGCCAGCAGTTTAGCCGGGACAGGGGGAGTCGAGCAGTACTTC.

This sequence joins TRBV30 and TRBJ1-1; TRBD1 aligns across 7 bases. This CDR3 has 14 residues. CDR1 GTSNPN and CDR2 SVGIG come from the germline V gene (reference sequence). V lost 2 bases to trimming and J lost 7 bases; unmatched junction nucleotides: 10. In nucleotides, the CDR3 is TGTGCCTGGAGTCACAATACCGGGACAGTTGAAGCTTTCTTT. It codes for CAWSHNTGTVEAFF.

The sample holds many counts of this clone. This chain joins TRBV3-1 (or the pseudogene TRBV3-2) and TRBJ2-3, with TRBD2 matching over 8 bases. The CDR3 has 16 amino acids. CDR1 and CDR2 (germline): LGHDT, YNNKEL (reference sequence). V lost 2 bases and J lost 0; bases outside the gene matches: 4. The CDR3 bases are TGTGCCAGCAGCCAAACTAGCGGCTACAGCACAGATACGCAGTATTTT. Translating it yields CASSQTSGYSTDTQYF.

The chain combines TRBV18 with TRBJ2-7; weak D call: TRBD1 (5 bases). V lost 1 base and J 3 bases, leaving 10 bases between the germline ends. Germline CDR1 KGHSH, CDR2 LQKENI. This CDR3 is 14 amino acids long. CDR3 in amino acids: CASSPRGRGYEQYF. The CDR3 coding sequence is TGTGCCAGCTCACCACGGGGAAGGGGCTACGAGCAGTACTTC.

The chain recombines TRBV7-9 with TRBJ2-6, with D perhaps matching TRBD1 (6 bases). The CDR3 is made up of 19 amino acids. The germline gives CDR1 SEHNR, CDR2 FQNEAQ (reference sequence). V lost 2 bases and J 0 bases, leaving 17 bases between the germline ends. This CDR3 is CASSLSGGWDPSGANVLTF. For the CDR3, the DNA is TGTGCCAGCAGCTTATCTGGGGGCTGGGATCCCTCTGGGGCCAACGTCCTGACTTTC.

This clone was detected a few times. This chain connects TRBV5-8 to TRBJ1-6; 7 bases line up with TRBD1. Germline loops: CDR1 SGHTS, CDR2 YDEGEE. After removal of 7 bases from V and 5 bases from J, the junction contained 12 bases not matched to a gene. The CDR3 is 16 residues long. As DNA, the CDR3 is TGTGCCAGCCCCGTTGACAGGGTGAATCATAATTCACCCCTCCACTTT. This gives the protein CASPVDRVNHNSPLHF. Looking up the rest from reference TRBV5-8 and TRBJ1-6 gives the full variable domain: EAGVTQSPTHLIKTRGQQATLRCSPISGHTSVYWYQQALGLGLQFLLWYDEGEERNRGNFPPRFSGRQFPNYSSELNVNALELEDSALYLCASPVDRVNHNSPLHFGNGTRLTVT.

The count of this clone is one. The V gene is TRBV7-2, the J gene TRBJ1-5; D unclear. The CDR3 is made up of 14 amino acids. Germline assignment: CDR1 SGHTA and CDR2 FQGNSA. V dropped 0 bases and J dropped 4 bases, with 7 bases sitting between them. As DNA, the CDR3 is TGTGCCAGCAGCTTAGCTCAGGCGAATCAGCCCCAGCATTTT. As protein: CASSLAQANQPQHF.

The chain recombines TRBV12-3 or TRBV12-4 with TRBJ1-1; no clear D. V was cut by 6 bases and J by 1 base, with 9 bases left in between. The CDR3 loop spans 13 amino acids. The CDR3 protein is CASSIHENTEAFF. CDR3 DNA sequence: TGTGCCAGCAGCATACATGAGAACACTGAAGCTTTCTTT.